The next 24 T cell receptor beta chains were all read from a single sample in a study of blood T cell repertoires in COVID-19. Only in-frame clones appear in the TCRdb table, and some are missing; sequencing was by immunoSEQ multiplex PCR. Of approximately 120,000 clones detected, about 93% appear once; the ten largest clones hold around 2.1%. Sequences were obtained from peripheral blood. All receptors come from a man aged 45-65 years with COVID-19, enrolled during active disease.

The chain employs TRBV19 and TRBJ2-2; TRBD1 is a possible D gene (6 bases). V lost 6 bases to trimming and J lost 8 bases, with 13 bases between them. CDR3 length equals 13 residues. Germline V gene lookup returns CDR1 LNHDA and CDR2 SQIVND (reference sequence). The CDR3 nucleotides read TGTGCCAGTAGACCCACGCAGGGGGGGGAGCTGTTTTTT. Its protein is CASRPTQGGELFF.

The J gene is TRBJ2-5, the V gene TRBV19; 9 bases agree with TRBD1. Germline trimming cut 8 bases from V and 6 bases from J; bases unmatched to any gene: 10. The CDR3 is 14 residues long. Per germline, CDR1 LNHDA and CDR2 SQIVND (reference sequence). This chain's CDR3 is CASSSGTGTKTQYF. The CDR3 DNA is TGTGCCAGTTCTTCCGGGACAGGGACGAAGACCCAGTACTTC.

The rearrangement joins TRBV11-2 to TRBJ2-5; D remains unclear. Germline-derived CDR1 and CDR2 are SGHAT and FQNNGV. This CDR3 comprises 12 residues. With 3 bases removed from V and 5 bases from J, the gap between germline ends came to 7 bases. In DNA, the CDR3 is TGTGCCAGCAGCTTGGCTAGTGAGACCCAGTACTTC. As protein: CASSLASETQYF.

The chain uses TRBV29-1 and TRBJ2-1; no clear D gene. Per germline, CDR1 SQVTM and CDR2 ANQGSEA. This CDR3 is built from 13 residues. Trimming took 4 bases from V and 0 from J, leaving 7 bases between them. The DNA of the CDR3 is TGCAGCGTTGGCTGGAGCTCCTACAATGAGCAGTTCTTC. This encodes CSVGWSSYNEQFF.

The chain is built from TRBV6-1 and TRBJ2-5, with D possibly TRBD1 on 5 matching bases. The V and J ends lost 2 bases and 2 bases respectively, with 9 bases between them. This CDR3 contains 14 residues. CDR1 MNHNS and CDR2 SASEGT come from the germline V gene. CDR3 amino acids: CASSELRVQETQYF. The CDR3 coding sequence is TGTGCCAGCAGTGAACTCAGGGTACAAGAGACCCAGTACTTC.

This clone was found a few times. This chain links TRBV4-1 with TRBJ1-5; 8 nucleotides match TRBD1. With 1 base clipped from V and 1 base from J, the junction kept 3 bases outside the gene matches. The V gene's germline CDR1 is MGHRA and CDR2 YSYEKL. The CDR3 sequence is 16 residues long. CDR3 residues: CASSQGTGNSNQPQHF. CDR3 coding DNA: TGCGCCAGCAGCCAAGGGACAGGGAACAGCAATCAGCCCCAGCATTTT.

V and J are TRBV3-1 (or the pseudogene TRBV3-2) and TRBJ1-3; D gene unclear. Trimming stripped 4 bases from V and 1 base from J, with 8 bases between. CDR1 and CDR2 from the germline V gene are LGHDT and YNNKEL (reference sequence). The CDR3 contains 14 residues. The CDR3 sequence: CASSPGESGNTIYF. The CDR3 nucleotides read TGTGCCAGCAGCCCGGGAGAGTCTGGAAACACCATATATTTT.

The V call is TRBV6-4, the J call TRBJ2-3, with 10 nucleotides matching TRBD2. Germline V CDR1 and CDR2: MRHNA, SNTAGT. This CDR3 has 16 residues. Trimming removed 4 bases from V and 2 bases from J; junction bases left unmatched: 6. The CDR3 protein is CASSVTSGYDTDTQYF. CDR3 nucleotide sequence: TGTGCCAGCAGTGTGACTAGCGGGTATGACACAGATACGCAGTATTTT.

This clone was counted a few times. The rearrangement uses TRBV9 and TRBJ2-3; 10 bases are a match to TRBD2. Germline loops: CDR1 SGDLS, CDR2 YYNGEE. V was pared by 0 bases and J by 2 bases, with 6 bases of the junction left unmatched. The CDR3 spans 17 residues. CDR3 nucleotides: TGTGCCAGCAGCGTAGGACCAGCGGGAGGGTTCACAGATACGCAGTATTTT. Translating it yields CASSVGPAGGFTDTQYF.

J is TRBJ1-3 and V is TRBV2, with D tentatively TRBD1 (5 bases). The germline CDR1 and CDR2 sequences are SNHLY and FYNNEI. V was clipped by 7 bases and J by 4 bases, with 8 bases between them. The CDR3 has 12 residues. The CDR3: CASKQDGNTIYF. The CDR3 DNA sequence: TGTGCCAGCAAACAGGACGGAAACACCATATATTTT.

The V gene is TRBV4-2, the J gene TRBJ2-3, with D perhaps matching TRBD2 (6 bases). Trimming took 1 base from V and 0 from J, leaving 8 bases between them. The CDR3 has 15 residues. The germline V gene encodes CDR1 LGHNA and CDR2 YNFKEQ. Written as DNA, the CDR3 is TGTGCCAGCAGCCAAGTCGGGGGAAGCACAGATACGCAGTATTTT. It specifies CASSQVGGSTDTQYF.

The rearrangement joins TRBV3-1 (or the pseudogene TRBV3-2) to TRBJ2-3, with 8 nucleotides matching TRBD1. The germline gives CDR1 LGHDT, CDR2 YNNKEL (reference sequence). J lost 0 bases, V lost 4 bases, and 0 bases had no gene match. CDR3 length equals 14 residues. The CDR3 DNA is TGTGCCAGCAGCCGACAGGGGAGCACAGATACGCAGTATTTT. This encodes CASSRQGSTDTQYF.

This sequence joins TRBV27 and TRBJ2-5; 7 bases match TRBD2. The CDR3 totals 15 residues. Unmatched junction bases numbered 11, after V lost 7 bases and J lost 3 bases. The V gene's germline CDR1 is MNHEY and CDR2 SMNVEV (reference sequence). CDR3 region: CASNLGGGPKETQYF. The DNA for the CDR3 is TGTGCCAGCAATCTGGGCGGGGGTCCTAAAGAGACCCAGTACTTC.

This clone has only a few counts. As DNA, the CDR3 is TGTGCCAGAAGACTAGCGGGAATACACGAGCAGTACGTC. Residues: CARRLAGIHEQYV. The chain has TRBV14 and TRBJ2-7; 11 bases are a match to TRBD2. The trim removed 9 bases at V and 5 bases at J, leaving 6 bases unmatched. The length of the CDR3 is 13 residues. CDR1 and CDR2 (germline): SGHDN, FVKESK.

J is TRBJ1-2 and V is TRBV6-2 or TRBV6-3; D may be TRBD1 (6 bases). The CDR3 consists of 15 residues. Germline CDR1 MNHEY, CDR2 SVGEGT. Trimming removed 7 bases from V and 3 bases from J, with 18 bases in between. The CDR3 reads CASNPGRGDDYGYTF. CDR3 sequence (DNA): TGTGCCAGCAACCCGGGCAGGGGCGATGACTATGGCTACACCTTC.

This chain joins TRBV9 and TRBJ2-3; TRBD2 matches at 7 bases. V shed 0 bases and J 1 base; nucleotides not matched to a gene: 11. From germline, CDR1 is SGDLS and CDR2 YYNGEE. The CDR3 runs 18 residues. CDR3 residues: CASSVGPGTKVGTDTQYF. The DNA of the CDR3 is TGTGCCAGCAGCGTAGGTCCGGGGACTAAGGTCGGCACAGATACGCAGTATTTT.

The rearrangement uses TRBV28 and TRBJ1-1, with D maybe TRBD1 (5 bases). Germline-derived CDR1 and CDR2 are MDHEN and SYDVKM. Between the trimmed V and J ends, which lost 6 bases and 0 bases, there was a span of 8 bases. The length of the CDR3 is 13 residues. CDR3 nucleotides: TGTGCCAGCAGCTCAGGGATGAACACTGAAGCTTTCTTT. It specifies CASSSGMNTEAFF.

V is TRBV4-2 and J is TRBJ2-2; D gene unclear. Trimming shortened V by 0 bases and J by 7 bases, and 12 bases separated the two germline ends. This CDR3 has 15 residues. The germline V gene encodes CDR1 LGHNA and CDR2 YNFKEQ. The CDR3 bases are TGTGCCAGCAGCCAAGAGGCGGCTGTCGGCGGGGAGCTGTTTTTT. Amino acids: CASSQEAAVGGELFF.

This chain connects TRBV19 to TRBJ2-6; 7 bases are a match to TRBD2. Trimming at V came to 10 bases and at J to 5 bases, leaving 11 bases not matched to a gene. This CDR3 comprises 15 residues. Germline CDR1 reads LNHDA; CDR2 reads SQIVND (reference sequence). DNA of the CDR3: TGTGCCACCTGGAGCGGGGATGGTTGGGCCAACGTCCTGACTTTC. It specifies CATWSGDGWANVLTF.

This chain links TRBV10-3 with TRBJ2-3; TRBD2 matches at 12 bases. Germline CDR1 is ENHRY and CDR2 is SYGVKD. V lost 8 bases and J lost 6; bases outside the gene matches: 6. The CDR3 extends over 14 amino acids. In DNA form, the CDR3 reads TGTGCCATCCTAGCGGGAGGGCAATGGGATACGCAGTATTTT. It yields the protein CAILAGGQWDTQYF.

The chain couples TRBV6-5 to TRBJ2-5; 7 bases line up with TRBD2. With V trimmed by 6 bases and J by 4 bases, 5 bases remained unmatched. Germline lookup yields CDR1 MNHEY and CDR2 SVGAGI. The CDR3 runs 13 residues. This CDR3 is CASSSPGGETQYF. The DNA of the CDR3 is TGTGCCAGCAGCTCACCGGGGGGAGAGACCCAGTACTTC.

The chain is built from TRBV7-6 and TRBJ2-1, with D hard to call. Per the germline V gene, CDR1 is SGHVS and CDR2 is FNYEAQ. V was pared by 0 bases and J by 3 bases, with 24 bases between. The CDR3 runs to 20 residues. The CDR3 is CASSLARSDPEVLYYNEQFF. The CDR3 DNA reads as TGTGCCAGCAGCTTAGCGCGGTCGGATCCCGAAGTTCTTTACTACAATGAGCAGTTCTTC.

The chain is built from TRBV5-1 and TRBJ1-1; 7 nucleotides align to TRBD1. The CDR3 has 15 residues. V lost 6 bases to trimming and J lost 6 bases; unmatched junction nucleotides: 14. Per germline, CDR1 SGHRS and CDR2 YFSETQ. Here the CDR3 DNA reads TGCGCCAGCAATACTTGGACTACAGGGGAAGCTGAAGCTTTCTTT. It is translated as CASNTWTTGEAEAFF. Complete variable domain (other parts from reference TRBV5-1 and TRBJ1-1): KAGVTQTPRYLIKTRGQQVTLSCSPISGHRSVSWYQQTPGQGLQFLFEYFSETQRNKGNFPGRFSGRQFSNSRSEMNVSTLELGDSALYLCASNTWTTGEAEAFFGQGTRLTVV.

The chain couples TRBV14 to TRBJ2-1; TRBD2 matches 10 bases. Per germline, CDR1 SGHDN and CDR2 FVKESK. The CDR3 has 17 amino acids. V lost 0 bases to trimming and J lost 9 bases; unmatched junction nucleotides: 11. The CDR3 DNA sequence: TGTGCCAGCAGCCAAGATCAGAGGGCTAGCGGGAGAGGTGAGCAGTTCTTC. As protein: CASSQDQRASGRGEQFF. Using reference TRBV14 and TRBJ2-1 for the parts outside the CDR3, the full variable domain is EAGVTQFPSHSVIEKGQTVTLRCDPISGHDNLYWYRRVMGKEIKFLLHFVKESKQDESGMPNNRFLAERTGGTYSTLKVQPAELEDSGVYFCASSQDQRASGRGEQFFGPGTRLTVL.